One and the same sample provided the 20 T cell receptor beta chains below, sequenced in a study of blood T cell repertoires in COVID-19. Using immunoSEQ multiplex PCR, the repertoire was profiled, and TCRdb retains in-frame clones only, with some absent. The data hold about 58,000 clones, with about 84% observed a single time. The sequenced sample consisted of peripheral blood. The receptor source for this set is a man in his forties with active COVID-19.

The CDR3 here is CASSAVGLVRGNEQFF. The CDR3 nucleotides read TGTGCCAGCAGTGCGGTGGGACTAGTGCGAGGTAATGAGCAGTTCTTC. This chain links TRBV25-1 with TRBJ2-1; TRBD2 matches at 8 bases. V was pared by 4 bases and J by 7 bases, with 12 bases of the junction left unmatched. Germline V gene lookup returns CDR1 MGHDK and CDR2 SYGVNS. The CDR3 loop spans 16 amino acids. The variable domain in full, with the rest retrieved from reference TRBV25-1 and TRBJ2-1, is EADIYQTPRYLVIGTGKKITLECSQTMGHDKMYWYQQDPGMELHLIHYSYGVNSTEKGDLSSESTVSRIRTEHFPLTLESARPSHTSQYLCASSAVGLVRGNEQFFGPGTRLTVL.

The V and J genes are TRBV5-4 and TRBJ1-1; no clear D gene. The CDR3 has 13 amino acids. The V gene lost 0 bases and the J gene lost 4 bases, with 7 bases spanning the gap. Germline CDR1 and CDR2: SGHNT and YYREEE (reference sequence). The CDR3, as DNA: TGTGCCAGCAGCTTGGTTCGGGGCACTGAAGCTTTCTTT. Amino acid sequence: CASSLVRGTEAFF.

J is TRBJ1-1 and V is TRBV18, with 10 bases lining up with TRBD1. Trimming at V came to 3 bases and at J to 5 bases, leaving 12 bases not matched to a gene. Germline-derived CDR1 and CDR2 are KGHSH and LQKENI. There are 17 residues in the CDR3. The CDR3 spells CASSPLGQGSVGTEAFF. DNA of the CDR3: TGTGCCAGCTCACCCTTGGGACAGGGGTCGGTGGGGACTGAAGCTTTCTTT. The whole variable domain, filled in from reference TRBV18 and TRBJ1-1, reads NAGVMQNPRHLVRRRGQEARLRCSPMKGHSHVYWYRQLPEEGLKFMVYLQKENIIDESGMPKERFSAEFPKEGPSILRIQQVVRGDSAAYFCASSPLGQGSVGTEAFFGQGTRLTVV.

The gene calls are TRBV6-1 and TRBJ2-6; 7 bases match TRBD1. This CDR3 comprises 17 residues. Germline lookup yields CDR1 MNHNS and CDR2 SASEGT. V gave up 2 bases and J gave up 5 bases; unmatched junction bases: 9. CDR3 nucleotide sequence: TGTGCCAGCAGTGAATACCGGACAGGTGGCTGGGCCAACGTCCTGACTTTC. Its translation: CASSEYRTGGWANVLTF.

CDR3 DNA sequence: TGTGCCAGCAGCTTAGTAGGAGGCCCCAGCTCCTACGAGCAGTACTTC. Amino acid sequence: CASSLVGGPSSYEQYF. The rearrangement uses TRBV7-2 and TRBJ2-7; D is possibly TRBD2 (5 bases). CDR3 length: 16 residues. The germline V and J ends were trimmed by 1 base and 0 bases, with 13 bases remaining between them. Germline CDR1 SGHTA, CDR2 FQGNSA.

The DNA for the CDR3 is TGTGCCAGCAGTGAAGCGCTTTGGGAGGAGTTCTCCTACGAGCAGTACTTC. Translating gives CASSEALWEEFSYEQYF. The rearrangement links TRBV2 to TRBJ2-7; D is possibly TRBD2 (6 bases). Germline loops: CDR1 SNHLY, CDR2 FYNNEI. Trimming removed 0 bases at V and 0 bases at J, with 15 bases between. The CDR3 length is 17 residues. Complete variable domain (other parts from reference TRBV2 and TRBJ2-7): EPEVTQTPSHQVTQMGQEVILRCVPISNHLYFYWYRQILGQKVEFLVSFYNNEISEKSEIFDDQFSVERPDGSNFTLKIRSTKLEDSAMYFCASSEALWEEFSYEQYFGPGTRLTVT.

J is TRBJ1-1 and V is TRBV5-6; no definite D call. V was pared by 0 bases and J by 0 bases, with 9 bases between. The CDR3 consists of 15 residues. Germline CDR1 reads SGHDT; CDR2 reads YYEEEE. The DNA for the CDR3 is TGTGCCAGCAGCTTGGGGCCGGGTTTGAACACTGAAGCTTTCTTT. This sequence encodes CASSLGPGLNTEAFF.

The chain recombines TRBV6-6 with TRBJ2-1; 8 nucleotides agree with TRBD2. The germline gives CDR1 MNHNY, CDR2 SVGAGI (reference sequence). The CDR3 runs to 15 residues. The ends lost 3 bases at V and 8 bases at J; junction bases unmatched: 9. In nucleotides, the CDR3 is TGTGCCAGCAGTTATCCGGGAGGGATAGGGGATGAGCAGTTCTTC. Its protein is CASSYPGGIGDEQFF.

The rearrangement uses TRBV5-6 and TRBJ2-7, with 9 bases aligning to TRBD2. Germline V gives CDR1 SGHDT, CDR2 YYEEEE. Trimming removed 7 bases from V and 3 bases from J; junction bases left unmatched: 8. CDR3 size: 14 residues. CDR3 sequence reads: CASRVGGRVYEQYF. The CDR3, as DNA: TGTGCCAGCCGTGTTGGCGGGAGGGTCTACGAGCAGTACTTC. Combining the CDR3 with reference TRBV5-6 and TRBJ2-7 gives the whole variable domain DAGVTQSPTHLIKTRGQQVTLRCSPKSGHDTVSWYQQALGQGPQFIFQYYEEEERQRGNFPDRFSGHQFPNYSSELNVNALLLGDSALYLCASRVGGRVYEQYFGPGTRLTVT.

The chain uses TRBV18 and TRBJ1-1; 8 bases fit TRBD1. V shed 3 bases, J shed 1 base, and the junction held 4 bases outside the gene matches. Germline-derived CDR1 and CDR2 are KGHSH and LQKENI. This CDR3 spans 15 amino acids. In DNA, the CDR3 is TGTGCCAGCTCACCCCCCGGGACAGGGAACACTGAAGCTTTCTTT. The encoded protein is CASSPPGTGNTEAFF. The variable domain in full, with the rest retrieved from reference TRBV18 and TRBJ1-1, is NAGVMQNPRHLVRRRGQEARLRCSPMKGHSHVYWYRQLPEEGLKFMVYLQKENIIDESGMPKERFSAEFPKEGPSILRIQQVVRGDSAAYFCASSPPGTGNTEAFFGQGTRLTVV.

This chain connects TRBV13 to TRBJ2-7; TRBD2 is a possible D gene (5 bases). Germline CDR1 and CDR2: PRHDT and FYEKMQ (reference sequence). The length of the CDR3 is 15 residues. V was cut by 4 bases and J by 3 bases, with 16 bases left in between. CDR3 protein: CASSSGLPQNYEQYF. In DNA form, the CDR3 reads TGTGCCAGCAGCTCCGGACTTCCTCAGAACTACGAGCAGTACTTC.

The chain combines TRBV6-4 with TRBJ1-2, with D hard to call. The CDR3 contains 15 residues. Germline loops: CDR1 MRHNA, CDR2 SNTAGT. Trimming left V 5 bases short and J 4 bases short, with 17 bases between. CDR3 region: CASSPVLGESYGYTF. The CDR3 nucleotides are TGTGCCAGCAGTCCCGTGTTGGGAGAAAGCTATGGCTACACCTTC.

The rearrangement uses TRBV5-1 and TRBJ2-7; 12 positions match TRBD2. Per the germline V gene, CDR1 is SGHRS and CDR2 is YFSETQ. Germline trimming cut 2 bases from V and 4 bases from J; bases unmatched to any gene: 10. The CDR3 extends over 17 amino acids. This CDR3 is CASSLGRGTSGQYEQYF. DNA for the CDR3: TGCGCCAGCAGCTTAGGACGAGGGACTAGCGGGCAGTACGAGCAGTACTTC.

The gene calls are TRBV2 and TRBJ2-5, with 11 nucleotides matching TRBD2. CDR3 length: 15 amino acids. Looked up from germline, CDR1 is SNHLY and CDR2 is FYNNEI. V was clipped by 4 bases and J by 5 bases; unmatched bases: 6. The CDR3 coding sequence is TGTGCCAGCAGTGGGACTAGCGGGCTGGGGGAGACCCAGTACTTC. As protein: CASSGTSGLGETQYF.

Details on this clone: This specimen includes other DNA sequences encoding the same CDR3. The chain combines TRBV19 with TRBJ1-5; no firm D call. Looked up from germline, CDR1 is LNHDA and CDR2 is SQIVND (reference sequence). The CDR3 is 14 residues long. V was trimmed by 3 bases and J by 3 bases, leaving 9 bases between them. CDR3 DNA sequence: TGTGCCAGTAGTATTAGCCGCTCCAATCAGCCCCAGCATTTT. It encodes CASSISRSNQPQHF.

The rearrangement joins TRBV5-4 to TRBJ2-3; 11 bases match TRBD1. The CDR3 totals 15 residues. Germline V lookup: CDR1 SGHNT, CDR2 YYREEE (reference sequence). The trim removed 3 bases at V and 3 bases at J, leaving 3 bases unmatched. This chain's CDR3 is CASSWDRGLTDTQYF. The DNA for the CDR3 is TGTGCCAGCAGCTGGGACAGGGGGTTGACAGATACGCAGTATTTT.

The rearrangement uses TRBV6-5 and TRBJ1-2, with D unclear. This CDR3 is 11 amino acids long. Germline V gene lookup returns CDR1 MNHEY and CDR2 SVGAGI. V lost 6 bases and J lost 6, with 8 bases in between. CDR3 in amino acids: CASRTGDGYTF. CDR3 nucleotides: TGTGCCAGCAGAACGGGAGATGGCTACACCTTC.

The rearrangement links TRBV5-3 to TRBJ2-7, with D maybe TRBD1 (5 bases). TRBV5-3 is classed as an ORF, of uncertain function. The CDR3 has 14 amino acids. Deletions cut 1 base from V and 2 bases from J, with 10 bases between. This CDR3 is CARSLPGRAYEQYF. Here the CDR3 DNA reads TGTGCCAGAAGCTTGCCCGGCAGGGCCTACGAGCAGTACTTC.

The genes are TRBV15 and TRBJ2-7, with 8 bases matching TRBD2. Trimming cost V 0 bases and J 2 bases; bases outside gene matches: 15. CDR3 length: 19 residues. CDR1 and CDR2 (germline): LNHNV, YYDKDF (reference sequence). In DNA, the CDR3 is TGTGCCACCAGCAGAGATGCCTTCAGGGCGGGAGGACCTACCTACGAGCAGTACTTC. This codes for CATSRDAFRAGGPTYEQYF. Full variable domain (remainder filled in from reference TRBV15 and TRBJ2-7): DAMVIQNPRYQVTQFGKPVTLSCSQTLNHNVMYWYQQKSSQAPKLLFHYYDKDFNNEADTPDNFQSRRPNTSFCFLDIRSPGLGDTAMYLCATSRDAFRAGGPTYEQYFGPGTRLTVT.

The gene calls are TRBV6-1 and TRBJ2-1, with TRBD1 identical over 8 bases. V lost 0 bases and J lost 7; bases outside the gene matches: 8. CDR3 size: 16 residues. Germline V gene lookup returns CDR1 MNHNS and CDR2 SASEGT. In DNA form, the CDR3 reads TGTGCCAGCAGTGAAGCGTGGACAGGGACCACTAATGAGCAGTTCTTC. Translating gives CASSEAWTGTTNEQFF.